This entry lists 23 T cell receptor beta chains sequenced from one sample in a study of CD4 T cells in relation to SARS-CoV-2 and coronaviruses. No cognate antigen is known for these TCRs. Sequencing was performed with immunoSEQ multiplex PCR; in TCRdb, only in-frame clones are kept and a portion is missing. The table lists almost 20,000 clones, 80% to 85% of them singletons. Unexposed donor CD4+ T cells date from about 2011-2018, before the COVID-19 pandemic. The cells were cultured for roughly 11 days before CD4+ T cells were isolated. The material sequenced was CD4+ T cells from PBMCs, cultured in vitro. The source of these receptors is a human donor in good health.

This clone was observed a few times. The chain has TRBV29-1 and TRBJ2-7; the D gene is possibly TRBD2 (6 bases). The CDR3 spans 13 residues. Germline V lookup: CDR1 SQVTM, CDR2 ANQGSEA. The V and J ends lost 0 bases and 6 bases respectively, with 12 bases between them. The DNA for the CDR3 is TGCAGCGTTGAAGACGGGACTGTTCGCGAGCAGTACTTC. Translating it yields CSVEDGTVREQYF.

The genes are TRBV10-3 and TRBJ2-3, with 11 bases that match TRBD2. Trimming removed 8 bases from V and 7 bases from J; junction bases left unmatched: 8. The germline CDR1 and CDR2 sequences are ENHRY and SYGVKD. This CDR3 spans 14 amino acids. Here the CDR3 DNA reads TGTGCCATCTCCAGCCGACTAGCGGGGAATACGCAGTATTTT. Translation: CAISSRLAGNTQYF.

This sequence joins TRBV7-8 and TRBJ2-1; 7 bases line up with TRBD2. V was pared by 4 bases and J by 7 bases, with 16 bases of the junction left unmatched. The CDR3 covers 17 residues. Germline V lookup: CDR1 SGHVS, CDR2 FQNEAQ. This chain's CDR3 is CASSSRRTRTLGNEQFF. In DNA form, the CDR3 reads TGTGCCAGCAGCTCTAGGAGGACTAGGACCCTGGGAAATGAGCAGTTCTTC.

This rearrangement joins TRBV5-6 to TRBJ1-3, with D maybe TRBD1 (5 bases). The CDR3 sequence is 14 residues long. The V end was cut by 3 bases, the J end by 0 bases, with 7 bases between. Germline CDR1 SGHDT, CDR2 YYEEEE. The CDR3 is CASSWGSSGNTIYF. The CDR3 DNA reads TGTGCCAGCAGCTGGGGGAGCTCTGGAAACACCATATATTTT.

This clone was observed a handful of times. This chain uses TRBV5-1 with TRBJ1-1, with D maybe TRBD1 (5 bases). The CDR3 runs to 14 residues. Trimming shortened V by 4 bases and J by 1 base, and 11 bases separated the two germline ends. Per germline, CDR1 SGHRS and CDR2 YFSETQ. CDR3 residues: CASSLRVGNTEAFF. The CDR3 coding sequence is TGCGCCAGCAGCCTCAGGGTGGGGAACACTGAAGCTTTCTTT.

This chain connects TRBV6-1 to TRBJ2-4, with D possibly TRBD1 on 6 matching bases. The germline V and J ends were trimmed by 6 bases and 16 bases, with 19 bases remaining between them. The CDR3 is made up of 12 amino acids. In germline, CDR1 is MNHNS, CDR2 SASEGT. The CDR3 region is CASSPRDMASYF. CDR3 in DNA: TGTGCCAGCAGCCCCCGGGACATGGCGTCCTACTTC.

The chain uses TRBV6-6 and TRBJ1-4; D uncertain. The CDR3 runs to 16 residues. The V end was cut by 6 bases, the J end by 1 base, with 15 bases between. Germline V gene sequence: CDR1 MNHNY, CDR2 SVGAGI (reference sequence). The DNA of the CDR3 is TGTGCCAGCAGACCCGGACGGACGATAACTAATGAAAAACTGTTTTTT. The encoded protein is CASRPGRTITNEKLFF.

V gene TRBV12-5 combines with J gene TRBJ1-5; tentatively, D is TRBD1 (6 bases). The CDR3 extends over 18 amino acids. Trimming left V 2 bases short and J 0 bases short, with 17 bases between. CDR1 is LGHNT and CDR2 is FRNRAP in the germline V gene. The CDR3 region is CASGLLEAGAYSNQPQHF. The DNA of the CDR3 is TGTGCTAGTGGTTTGCTGGAGGCAGGGGCTTATAGCAATCAGCCCCAGCATTTT.

The gene calls are TRBV5-6 and TRBJ2-3; weak D call: TRBD2 (5 bases). Germline CDR1 and CDR2: SGHDT and YYEEEE. The CDR3 totals 15 residues. Trimming cost V 2 bases and J 1 base, with 11 bases left between them. The CDR3 bases are TGTGCCAGCAGCTTAAGAGGGAAACGCACAGATACGCAGTATTTT. Translated: CASSLRGKRTDTQYF.

The genes are TRBV11-2 and TRBJ2-7; 7 nucleotides match TRBD2. This CDR3 spans 16 amino acids. Germline assignment: CDR1 SGHAT and CDR2 FQNNGV. Trimming took 5 bases from V and 3 from J; bases not matched to a gene: 13. DNA of the CDR3: TGTGCCAGCAGCCAGATATTCGGGGGGATCCGCTACGAGCAGTACTTC. Protein: CASSQIFGGIRYEQYF. The complete variable domain, with remaining parts taken from reference TRBV11-2 and TRBJ2-7, reads EAGVAQSPRYKIIEKRQSVAFWCNPISGHATLYWYQQILGQGPKLLIQFQNNGVVDDSQLPKDRFSAERLKGVDSTLKIQPAKLEDSAVYLCASSQIFGGIRYEQYFGPGTRLTVT.

This sequence joins TRBV6-5 and TRBJ1-3; no reliable D call. With 4 bases removed from V and 1 base from J, the gap between germline ends came to 11 bases. There are 15 residues in the CDR3. Germline V gene data show CDR1 as MNHEY and CDR2 as SVGAGI. CDR3 sequence: CASSSRGPSGNTIYF. As DNA, the CDR3 is TGTGCCAGCAGTTCAAGAGGTCCTTCTGGAAACACCATATATTTT.

By share, this clone ranks as medium-sized. This rearrangement joins TRBV7-2 to TRBJ2-7; 7 nucleotides line up with TRBD1. V shed 5 bases and J 5 bases; nucleotides not matched to a gene: 12. CDR1 and CDR2 (germline): SGHTA, FQGNSA. The CDR3 spans 15 residues. DNA of the CDR3: TGTGCCAGCAGCGCTCAGGGGGAACGGGTCGACGAGCAGTACTTC. Translating it yields CASSAQGERVDEQYF.

The gene calls are TRBV29-1 and TRBJ2-7, with D hard to call. Between the trimmed V and J ends, which lost 6 bases and 6 bases, there was a span of 15 bases. The germline gives CDR1 SQVTM, CDR2 ANQGSEA. The CDR3 is 12 amino acids. The CDR3 DNA sequence: TGCAGCGTGGGGTCCGAGAGGCGCGAGCAGTACTTC. Translating it yields CSVGSERREQYF.

DNA for the CDR3: TGCGCCAGCAGCCCCGAAGGGAATACAGGGGGCATTGAAGCTTTCTTT. Its protein is CASSPEGNTGGIEAFF. V gene TRBV5-1 combines with J gene TRBJ1-1; 9 bases match TRBD1. The CDR3 consists of 16 residues. From germline, CDR1 is SGHRS and CDR2 YFSETQ. J lost 7 bases, V lost 4 bases, and 14 bases had no gene match. Full variable domain (outside the CDR3, taken from reference TRBV5-1 and TRBJ1-1): KAGVTQTPRYLIKTRGQQVTLSCSPISGHRSVSWYQQTPGQGLQFLFEYFSETQRNKGNFPGRFSGRQFSNSRSEMNVSTLELGDSALYLCASSPEGNTGGIEAFFGQGTRLTVV.

The V and J genes are TRBV18 and TRBJ1-4, with D uncertain. CDR3 length: 14 residues. Trimming pared 1 base from V and 6 bases from J, leaving 9 bases between. Per the germline V gene, CDR1 is KGHSH and CDR2 is LQKENI. The CDR3 DNA sequence: TGTGCCAGCTCACCACTGGGCCCGGATGAAAAACTGTTTTTT. Encoded protein: CASSPLGPDEKLFF.

This chain uses TRBV11-3 with TRBJ2-7; 8 nucleotides line up with TRBD1. There are 13 residues in the CDR3. Germline trimming cut 5 bases from V and 2 bases from J; bases unmatched to any gene: 2. CDR1 SGHNT and CDR2 YENEEA come from the germline V gene. The CDR3 nucleotides read TGTGCCAGCAGCCCGGACAGGGCCTACGAGCAGTACTTC. Translated: CASSPDRAYEQYF. The whole variable domain, remainder taken from reference TRBV11-3 and TRBJ2-7, is EAGVVQSPRYKIIEKKQPVAFWCNPISGHNTLYWYLQNLGQGPELLIRYENEEAVDDSQLPKDRFSAERLKGVDSTLKIQPAELGDSAVYLCASSPDRAYEQYFGPGTRLTVT.

The genes are TRBV18 and TRBJ1-1; 10 bases are shared with TRBD1. Germline V lookup: CDR1 KGHSH, CDR2 LQKENI. The CDR3 runs to 15 residues. After removal of 1 base from V and 2 bases from J, the junction contained 1 base not matched to a gene. The CDR3 sequence: CASSPRQGANTEAFF. The CDR3, as DNA: TGTGCCAGCTCACCACGACAGGGGGCAAACACTGAAGCTTTCTTT.

V gene TRBV2 combines with J gene TRBJ1-2, with TRBD1 matching over 7 bases. CDR1 and CDR2 (germline): SNHLY, FYNNEI. With 6 bases clipped from V and 7 bases from J, the junction kept 2 bases outside the gene matches. This CDR3 is built from 11 residues. The CDR3 reads CASRRDSGYTF. Written as DNA, the CDR3 is TGTGCCAGCAGGAGGGACAGTGGCTACACCTTC. The whole variable domain, remainder taken from reference TRBV2 and TRBJ1-2, is EPEVTQTPSHQVTQMGQEVILRCVPISNHLYFYWYRQILGQKVEFLVSFYNNEISEKSEIFDDQFSVERPDGSNFTLKIRSTKLEDSAMYFCASRRDSGYTFGSGTRLTVV.

The chain couples TRBV4-3 to TRBJ2-1; 11 bases fit TRBD2. Unmatched junction bases numbered 16, after V lost 4 bases and J lost 8 bases. Per the germline V gene, CDR1 is LGHNA and CDR2 is YSLEER. CDR3 length equals 18 residues. CDR3 sequence: CASSPAHTIAGGLDEQFF. The CDR3 DNA sequence: TGCGCCAGCAGCCCAGCCCATACAATAGCGGGGGGGCTGGATGAGCAGTTCTTC.

The chain carries TRBV10-3 and TRBJ1-3; 9 bases match TRBD1. The length of the CDR3 is 13 residues. Losses at the gene ends were 8 bases for V and 8 bases for J; bases not matched to a gene: 7. The V gene's germline CDR1 is ENHRY and CDR2 SYGVKD. The CDR3 spells CAISGDRADTIYF. The DNA of the CDR3 is TGTGCCATCTCGGGGGACAGGGCGGACACCATATATTTT.

This clone appeared a few times. The chain combines TRBV6-2 or TRBV6-3 with TRBJ1-2; D may be TRBD1 (6 bases). The germline V gene encodes CDR1 MNHEY and CDR2 SVGEGT. This CDR3 comprises 13 residues. V lost 5 bases and J lost 4, with 11 bases in between. The CDR3 here is CASSNRATYGYTF. The CDR3 DNA reads TGTGCCAGCAGTAACAGGGCTACCTATGGCTACACCTTC.

V is TRBV7-3 and J is TRBJ2-1; D is unresolved. This CDR3 comprises 12 residues. V was clipped by 4 bases and J by 5 bases, with 6 bases between them. Per the germline V gene, CDR1 is SGHTA and CDR2 is FQGTGA. Here the CDR3 DNA reads TGTGCCAGCAGCTCCAATAACAATGAGCAGTTCTTC. Translation gives CASSSNNNEQFF.

V usage is TRBV7-2 and J usage is TRBJ2-3, with D perhaps matching TRBD1 (5 bases). Germline assignment: CDR1 SGHTA and CDR2 FQGNSA. Trimming stripped 1 base from V and 4 bases from J, with 12 bases between. The CDR3 length is 15 residues. The CDR3 region is CASSLGGAQADTQYF. The CDR3 nucleotides read TGTGCCAGCAGCTTAGGTGGGGCCCAGGCAGATACGCAGTATTTT.